The rows below give T cell receptor beta chains drawn from one sample of a study of T cell responses to AZD1222 COVID-19 vaccine. Profiling relied on immunoSEQ multiplex PCR, and the TCRdb table lists in-frame clones only, not all of them. The profile shows tens of thousands of clones, 80% of them singletons. Sequences were derived from peripheral blood, sampled 28 days after the second AZD1222 dose. These receptors all stem from an adult who received the AZD1222 COVID-19 vaccine. Each CDR3 is given with its conserved first and last residue. D genes are given only for firm matches. Part of the rows lack a size; the others show once, few, many or a class for expanded clones.

j_call d_call v_call clone_size cdr3_nt cdr3_aa
TRBJ2-2 TRBD2 TRBV19 - TGTGCCAGTAGTACCGGACTAGCGGGGGATCTCGCGAACACCGGGGAGCTGTTTTTT CASSTGLAGDLANTGELFF
TRBJ2-1 TRBD1 TRBV3-1/TRBV3-2 many TGTGCCAGCAGCCAAGCTCTAGGACAGGGTAGGAGTGAGCAGTTCTTC CASSQALGQGRSEQFF
TRBJ1-5 - TRBV28 - TGTGCCAGCAATCAGCCCCAGCATTTT CASNQPQHF
TRBJ1-4 - TRBV11-2 - TGTGCCAGCAGCCGTTCAAGGACCCCCCTACTGTTTTTT CASSRSRTPLLFF
TRBJ1-1 - TRBV4-1 - TGCGCCAGCAGCGCCCGGACCGTTTCCACTGAAGCTTTCTTT CASSARTVSTEAFF
TRBJ1-1 - TRBV18 - TGTGCCAGCTCACCACTGGGGGGGCAGGACACTGAAGCTTTCTTT CASSPLGGQDTEAFF
TRBJ2-1 TRBD2 TRBV5-4 - TGTGCCAGCAGCCTACCTAGCGGGGGGGCTTTCTACAATGAGCAGTTCTTC CASSLPSGGAFYNEQFF
TRBJ2-3 TRBD2 TRBV28 - TGTGCCAGCAGCCCGCTAGCGGGGGCACAAAATGGAGATACGCAGTATTTT CASSPLAGAQNGDTQYF
TRBJ1-1 - TRBV14 - TGTGCCAGCAGCTTGTACAGGGATTCCACTGAAGCTTTCTTT CASSLYRDSTEAFF
TRBJ2-7 - TRBV5-1 - TGCGCCAGCAGCTTGGCCTGGGACTCCACTCCAACCTACGAGCAGTACTTC CASSLAWDSTPTYEQYF
TRBJ1-2 - TRBV3-1/TRBV3-2 - TGTGCCAGCAGCCAAGTATACAGGAACTATGGCTACACCTTC CASSQVYRNYGYTF
TRBJ2-7 - TRBV2 - TGTGCCAGCAGTCCCCGGGACGAGCAGTACTTC CASSPRDEQYF
TRBJ2-3 - TRBV27 - TGTGCCAGCAGTTTCCTCACCCGGGCGGACGGCACAGATACGCAGTATTTT CASSFLTRADGTDTQYF
TRBJ2-5 TRBD2 TRBV10-3 - TGTGCCATCCGGACTAGCGGGGGCCCGCAAGAGACCCAGTACTTC CAIRTSGGPQETQYF
TRBJ1-1 - TRBV24-1 - TGTGCCACCAGAGGGACGGATATGAACACTGAAGCTTTCTTT CATRGTDMNTEAFF
TRBJ2-5 TRBD2 TRBV7-2 once TGTGCCAGCAGCTTAGGCACTAGCGGGGGGGCCCGTTCCCAGTACTTC CASSLGTSGGARSQYF
TRBJ1-5 - TRBV6-5 - TGTGCCAGCAGTACCCAGGGGAGTGGCAATCAGCCCCAGCATTTT CASSTQGSGNQPQHF
TRBJ1-5 - TRBV19 - TGTGCCAGTAGTGATCAGAATCAGCCCCAGCATTTT CASSDQNQPQHF
TRBJ2-6 - TRBV19 - TGTGCCAGTTCGGTGGGGGCTGGGGCCAACGTCCTGACTTTC CASSVGAGANVLTF
TRBJ2-5 TRBD2 TRBV6-5 - TGTGCCAGCAGCCTTACCGGGGGGGGAGAGACCCAGTACTTC CASSLTGGGETQYF
TRBJ1-2 - TRBV19 once TGTGCCAGTAGTAGCCCCACGACAGCCTTTGGCTACACCTTC CASSSPTTAFGYTF
TRBJ2-1 TRBD2 TRBV7-9 - TGTGCCAGCAGCCCAATAGCGGGGGGGTATGAGCAGTTCTTC CASSPIAGGYEQFF
TRBJ2-1 - TRBV27 - TGTGCCAGCAGTTTCACCGAGCCTGTGATTGGTGGGCAGTTCTTC CASSFTEPVIGGQFF
TRBJ1-2 - TRBV12-5 once TGTGCTAGTGGTTCCGGAACTCAGCCAACCCATGGCTACACCTTC CASGSGTQPTHGYTF
TRBJ1-6 TRBD1 TRBV3-1/TRBV3-2 - TGTGCCAGCAGCCCCCGGACAAGTCAAAGAGGGGGCGCAAATAATTCACCCCTCCACTTT CASSPRTSQRGGANNSPLHF
TRBJ2-5 TRBD2 TRBV7-7 - TGTGCTAGCAGCCCGGGACTAGCGGGGGGTCAAGAGACCCAGTACTTC CASSPGLAGGQETQYF
TRBJ2-7 - TRBV4-2 - TGTGCCAGCAGCCAAGGCGGGCGGGGGCTTACCTACGAGCAGTACTTC CASSQGGRGLTYEQYF
TRBJ2-7 - TRBV19 few TGTGCCAGTAAACCCCCGATGGGACAAGGTCGGGTCGAGCAGTACTTC CASKPPMGQGRVEQYF
TRBJ1-3 TRBD1 TRBV6-5 - TGTGCCAGCAGTCGACAGGGATCTGGAAACACCATATATTTT CASSRQGSGNTIYF
TRBJ2-3 - TRBV29-1 - TGCAGCGGGTTGGGGTCTACGGGTACGCAGTATTTT CSGLGSTGTQYF
TRBJ2-7 TRBD1 TRBV7-9 - TGTGCCAGCAGCTTAGATAAGGGGGCATTCTACGAGCAGTACTTC CASSLDKGAFYEQYF
TRBJ1-2 TRBD1 TRBV2 few TGTGCCAGCAGTGTCTCGGCAGGGGGTTTAAGTCTCCGTGGCTACACCTTC CASSVSAGGLSLRGYTF
TRBJ1-3 - TRBV6-4 - TGTGCCAGCAGTGACCCTACCCAGCGGGGTTGGCCTGGAAACACCATATATTTT CASSDPTQRGWPGNTIYF